These T cell receptor beta chains were read from a single sample in a study of T cells in Graves' hyperthyroidism and ophthalmopathy. TCRdb analysed the multiplex PCR reads with MiXCR anew, one entry per CDR3 protein. The table records around 600,000 distinct CDR3 sequences, about 14% of them present only once. Sequencing was done on a sample of blood. All receptors derive from a young woman with Graves' ophthalmopathy. CDR3s include the opening cysteine and the closing phenylalanine or tryptophan. Fields, in order: J gene, clone size, D gene, V gene, CDR3 protein, CDR3 DNA. D genes are given only for firm matches. Not every row has a clone size; where given, it reads once, few, many or a size class.

TRBJ2-7,many,.,TRBV24-1,CATSGRADAYEQYF,TGTGCCACCAGTGGACGGGCGGATGCCTACGAGCAGTACTTC
TRBJ2-7,few,.,TRBV6-5,CASSVRGLYEQYF,TGTGCCAGCAGCGTCCGGGGCCTCTACGAGCAGTACTTC
TRBJ2-2,few,.,TRBV7-3,CASSPSTRGHYTGELFF,TGTGCCAGCAGCCCTTCCACCCGAGGACACTACACCGGGGAGCTGTTTTTT
TRBJ2-1,.,TRBD2,TRBV5-1,CASSGLTSGVRWHEQFF,TGCGCCAGCAGCGGACTTACTAGCGGGGTCAGATGGCATGAGCAGTTCTTC
TRBJ2-1,few,TRBD2,TRBV19,CASSIGTSGNNEQFF,TGTGCCAGTAGTATTGGTACTAGCGGAAACAATGAGCAGTTCTTC
TRBJ1-4,many,.,TRBV6-2/TRBV6-3,CASGQTNEKLFF,TGTGCCAGCGGACAGACAAATGAAAAACTGTTTTTT
TRBJ1-1,.,.,TRBV12-3/TRBV12-4,CASSLDGYIEAFF,TGTGCCAGCAGTTTAGATGGATACATTGAAGCTTTCTTT
TRBJ1-2,many,TRBD1,TRBV12-3/TRBV12-4,CASSLAAGTGSGYTF,TGTGCCAGCAGTTTGGCAGCCGGGACAGGGTCTGGCTACACCTTC
TRBJ2-1,.,.,TRBV6-1,CASRYTGYSYNEQFF,TGTGCCAGCAGGTACACAGGCTACTCCTACAATGAGCAGTTCTTC
TRBJ1-5,many,.,TRBV20-1,CSATQGNQPQHF,TGCAGTGCTACACAGGGCAATCAGCCCCAGCATTTT
TRBJ2-3,many,.,TRBV5-1,CASSPGQTPTDTQYF,TGCGCCAGCAGCCCGGGACAAACCCCCACAGATACGCAGTATTTT
TRBJ2-7,.,TRBD1,TRBV29-1,CSAGQDPSYEQYF,TGCAGCGCCGGACAGGACCCTTCCTACGAGCAGTACTTC
TRBJ1-4,many,.,TRBV3-1,CASSQGPAEKLFF,TGTGCCAGCAGCCAAGGTCCGGCTGAAAAACTGTTTTTT
TRBJ2-2,few,TRBD1,TRBV5-6,CASSSDRVNTGELFF,TGTGCCAGCAGCTCGGACAGGGTGAACACCGGGGAGCTGTTTTTT
TRBJ2-2,many,.,TRBV11-2,CASSFRGGSTGELFF,TGTGCCAGCAGCTTCAGGGGAGGGAGCACCGGGGAGCTGTTTTTT
TRBJ1-2,.,TRBD1,TRBV5-1,CASSLGQGALGYTF,TGCGCCAGCAGCTTGGGACAGGGGGCCCTTGGCTACACCTTC